This note documents a single T cell receptor beta chain sequence. The antigen it recognizes is unknown. No base qualities exist here, and no much larger clone lies one base off it. Explained via the paper, the time point label denotes: sample taken at primary tumor resection. Without any cell sorting, TCR sequencing was performed on whole RNA extracted either from tumor and nontumor lung tissue or from cryopreserved PBMC samples. Donors were around 71 patients with early-stage, untreated non-small cell lung cancer from the lung TRACERx cohort. A patient was chosen for TCR sequencing only when enough RNA was available from at least two tumor regions. This sample is part of a study of spatial heterogeneity in lung cancer (dated by TCRdb to the late 2010s). Regarding the complete study: Beta-chain transcripts were consistently detected in greater numbers than alpha-chain transcripts, which likely reflects a higher abundance of beta-chain transcripts. In the raw uncorrected reads, each unique combination of TCR and UMI appeared on average more than ten times. The study quantitatively compared TCR alpha and beta repertoires across multiple tumor regions, matched nontumor lung and blood in non-small cell lung cancer. Nonsynonymous mutation counts, determined by whole-exome sequencing of tumor tissue, were related to TCR repertoire features. Both alpha and beta chains were TCR-sequenced in 220 or so tumor regions, under 70 matched nontumor lung samples and 45 to 60 PBMC samples obtained at surgery.

What the research found in general, with its limitations: Additional single-cell paired TCR alpha and beta sequencing was considered necessary to confirm, at a functional level, the hypothesis that regional TCRs recognize regional mutations. Ubiquitous expanded tumor TCRs showed up in blood more often at tumor resection than at routine follow-up.

Library construction relied on 5' RACE. Sequencing instrument: NextSeq 500. The TCR library protocol attached a unique molecular identifier to each TCR cDNA molecule to allow correction of PCR and sequencing errors. The study's processing was this. TCR identification, UMI-based error correction and CDR3 extraction were performed with Decombinator tools. TCRs above a frequency of 2 per 1,000, corresponding to the top 1% of the tumor frequency distribution, were defined as expanded. Rényi diversity was computed with the R vegan package after subsampling each repertoire 100 times to 5,000 TCRs. CDR3 similarity networks were built from amino acid triplet string-kernel similarity, with CDR3s being connected when pairwise similarity was above 0.82. TCRdb reanalyzed the raw reads on its own, using fastp at Q25 for trimming and MiXCR for clone calling, and kept in-frame beta chains. Rows with one shared CDR3 protein collapse into an entry with the most common genes and DNA. The authors' filters were not applied to this entry. The sample includes 50,000 to 65,000 distinct CDR3 sequences, with 8.4% observed a single time. Of the sample, roughly 16% falls within the top ten clones.

Sequenced material: PBMCs, taken at surgery. The sequence derives from a female donor with early-stage non-small cell lung cancer.

Here the CDR3 is given as CASSLRGREGELFF. The nucleotide sequence is TGTGCCAGCAGTCTCAGGGGGCGGGAAGGGGAGCTGTTTTTT. This chain joins TRBV6-1 to TRBJ2-2; the central 8 bases match TRBD1. CDR1 MNHNS and CDR2 SASEGT were looked up in the germline V gene. There are 14 amino acids in the CDR3, from cysteine to phenylalanine inclusive. Only the CDR3 DNA stays, 42 bases, in frame from base 1. V lost 5 bases and J lost 8 bases, and the count of bases not matched to a germline gene is 7.